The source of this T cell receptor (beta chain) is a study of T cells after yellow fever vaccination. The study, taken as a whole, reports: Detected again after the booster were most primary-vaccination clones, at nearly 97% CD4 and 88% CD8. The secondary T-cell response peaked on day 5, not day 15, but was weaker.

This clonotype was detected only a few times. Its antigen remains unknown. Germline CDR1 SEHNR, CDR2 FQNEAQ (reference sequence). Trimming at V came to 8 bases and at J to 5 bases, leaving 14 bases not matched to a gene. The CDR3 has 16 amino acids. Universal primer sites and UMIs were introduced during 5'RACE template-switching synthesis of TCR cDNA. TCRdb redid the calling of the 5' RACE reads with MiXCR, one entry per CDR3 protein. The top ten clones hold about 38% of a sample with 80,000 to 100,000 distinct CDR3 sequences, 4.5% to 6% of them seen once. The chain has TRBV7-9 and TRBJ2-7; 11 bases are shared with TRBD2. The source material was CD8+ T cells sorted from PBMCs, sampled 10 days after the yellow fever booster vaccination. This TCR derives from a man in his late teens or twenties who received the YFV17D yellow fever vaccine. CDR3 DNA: TGTGCCAGCTCCTTCCCCCCACTAGCGGGGGCCCACGAGCAGTACTTC. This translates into CASSFPPLAGAHEQYF.